What follows are 5 T cell receptor beta chains derived from one specimen sequenced in a study of Ad26.COV2.S vaccination and SARS-CoV-2 variants. The data were produced by immunoSEQ multiplex PCR, yet TCRdb's version contains in-frame clones alone and is incomplete. The sample records 300,000 to 450,000 clones, approximately 84% being singletons. Treatment in this sample: 15 to 20 received Ad26.COV2.S at low or high dose, single or two shots; 5 received placebo; per-sample allocation not given. Repertoires come from day 63 after the first vaccine or placebo injection. Source: peripheral blood, taken in a trial of Ad26.COV2.S vaccine versus placebo. These TCRs come from a person between 18 and 60 years old who received the Ad26.COV2.S COVID-19 vaccine or a placebo.

This chain joins TRBV12-3 or TRBV12-4 and TRBJ1-1; the D gene is possibly TRBD1 (6 bases). This CDR3 is built from 13 residues. V lost 7 bases and J lost 0, with 9 bases in between. CDR3 nucleotide sequence: TGTGCCAGCATAGGGACATTGAACACTGAAGCTTTCTTT. It yields the protein CASIGTLNTEAFF.

This clone was counted between two and nine times. Here the CDR3 DNA reads TGTGCCAGTAGTATCGTTTCCGGAAGGTCTGGGGCCAACGTCCTGACTTTC. Translation gives CASSIVSGRSGANVLTF. V usage is TRBV19 and J usage is TRBJ2-6; D unclear. From germline, CDR1 is LNHDA and CDR2 SQIVND (reference sequence). This CDR3 comprises 17 residues. Trimming stripped 3 bases from V and 1 base from J, with 13 bases between.

For the CDR3, the DNA is TGTGCCAGCCCCCCGGGGATGGGCTCCGAGGCGACCACAGATACGCAGTATTTT. Translation gives CASPPGMGSEATTDTQYF. The rearrangement joins TRBV2 to TRBJ2-3; D might be TRBD2 (5 bases). Germline V gene data show CDR1 as SNHLY and CDR2 as FYNNEI. V shed 8 bases and J shed 2 bases, with 26 bases lying between them. The CDR3 sequence is 18 residues long.

The chain carries TRBV3-1 (or the pseudogene TRBV3-2) and TRBJ1-2; maybe TRBD1 (6 bases). Trimming pared 0 bases from V and 1 base from J, leaving 24 bases between. Germline V CDR1 and CDR2: LGHDT, YNNKEL (reference sequence). The CDR3 is 20 amino acids. CDR3 bases: TGTGCCAGCAGCCAAGATCTCGGAGTACAGCGGGGGACATTTAACTATGGCTACACCTTC. This translates into CASSQDLGVQRGTFNYGYTF.

The chain combines TRBV11-2 with TRBJ2-5; 9 positions agree with TRBD2. The V segment lost 3 bases and the J segment 1 base; nucleotides outside the gene matches: 3. CDR1 and CDR2 (germline): SGHAT, FQNNGV. CDR3 size: 15 residues. CDR3 amino acids: CASSFAAGGQETQYF. The CDR3 DNA reads TGTGCCAGCAGCTTTGCAGCGGGGGGCCAAGAGACCCAGTACTTC. Combining the CDR3 with reference TRBV11-2 and TRBJ2-5 gives the whole variable domain EAGVAQSPRYKIIEKRQSVAFWCNPISGHATLYWYQQILGQGPKLLIQFQNNGVVDDSQLPKDRFSAERLKGVDSTLKIQPAKLEDSAVYLCASSFAAGGQETQYFGPGTRLLVL.